A single sample is the source of the 14 T cell receptor beta chains below, sequenced in a study of PD-1 blockade in mismatch repair-deficient tumors. Libraries were prepared by immunoSEQ multiplex PCR; TCRdb keeps only in-frame clonotypes and omits some of them. The profile shows 120,000 or so clones, more than 85% of them singletons. The source material was peripheral blood, sampled 44 weeks after starting pembrolizumab. These receptors were taken from an adult with mismatch repair-deficient cancer.

CDR3: CASSLLPSSYEQYF. The CDR3 DNA follows: TGTGCCAGCAGTTTATTGCCTAGCTCCTACGAGCAGTACTTC. The chain uses TRBV28 and TRBJ2-7; no reliable D call. V lost 1 base and J lost 0, with 7 bases in between. The CDR3 loop spans 14 amino acids. Germline loops: CDR1 MDHEN, CDR2 SYDVKM.

The V and J genes are TRBV10-3 and TRBJ2-7; 12 nucleotides match TRBD2. The germline gives CDR1 ENHRY, CDR2 SYGVKD. The CDR3 runs to 14 residues. V gave up 9 bases and J gave up 7 bases; unmatched junction bases: 10. The CDR3 DNA reads TGTGCCATTGCGGTATACGGACTAGCGGGGGAGCAGTACTTC. Residues: CAIAVYGLAGEQYF.

The chain has TRBV2 and TRBJ2-7, with 7 bases lining up with TRBD2. The V gene end was trimmed by 1 base and the J gene end by 2 bases; junction bases not matched to a gene: 5. Germline V CDR1 and CDR2: SNHLY, FYNNEI. This CDR3 is 15 amino acids long. The CDR3 sequence is CASSEGAGETYEQYF. The CDR3 region has the DNA TGTGCCAGCAGTGAAGGGGCGGGAGAAACCTACGAGCAGTACTTC.

The chain has TRBV7-6 and TRBJ2-7, with 15 bases matching TRBD2. This CDR3 has 17 amino acids. V shed 1 base and J 0 bases; nucleotides not matched to a gene: 1. CDR1 is SGHVS and CDR2 is FNYEAQ in the germline V gene. CDR3 nucleotides: TGTGCCAGCAGCTTAGTGGGACTAGCGGGGGGCTCCTACGAGCAGTACTTC. Protein: CASSLVGLAGGSYEQYF.

The rearrangement uses TRBV13 and TRBJ2-5; 7 bases line up with TRBD1. The germline CDR1 and CDR2 sequences are PRHDT and FYEKMQ (reference sequence). The CDR3 covers 18 residues. J lost 1 base, V lost 5 bases, and 16 bases had no gene match. In DNA form, the CDR3 reads TGTGCCAGCAGCCACAAGGGGAGACAGGGACAGTTCCAAGAGACCCAGTACTTC. Protein sequence: CASSHKGRQGQFQETQYF.

This chain joins TRBV30 and TRBJ1-3, with D unclear. Germline V lookup: CDR1 GTSNPN, CDR2 SVGIG (reference sequence). The CDR3 spans 17 residues. Trimming removed 1 base at V and 1 base at J, with 17 bases between. This chain's CDR3 is CAWSASRTPESGNTIYF. Written as DNA, the CDR3 is TGTGCCTGGAGTGCAAGCCGAACCCCAGAGTCTGGAAACACCATATATTTT. The full variable domain, in which reference TRBV30 and TRBJ1-3 provide the parts outside the CDR3, is SQTIHQWPATLVQPVGSPLSLECTVEGTSNPNLYWYRQAAGRGLQLLFYSVGIGQISSEVPQNLSASRPQDRQFILSSKKLLLSDSGFYLCAWSASRTPESGNTIYFGEGSWLTVV.

The chain combines TRBV7-8 with TRBJ2-7, with 8 bases fitting TRBD2. In germline, CDR1 is SGHVS, CDR2 FQNEAQ. With V trimmed by 4 bases and J by 5 bases, 7 bases remained unmatched. The CDR3 totals 14 residues. The CDR3 region has the DNA TGTGCCAGCAGCTCCCGGGGGGGGGCCCACGAGCAGTACTTC. This sequence encodes CASSSRGGAHEQYF.

The rearrangement joins TRBV13 to TRBJ2-7, with 7 bases fitting TRBD2. CDR1 PRHDT and CDR2 FYEKMQ come from the germline V gene (reference sequence). The CDR3 totals 16 residues. V was pared by 5 bases and J by 1 base, with 11 bases of the junction left unmatched. CDR3 in amino acids: CASSPTPRESSYEQYF. In nucleotides, the CDR3 is TGTGCCAGCAGCCCCACGCCGCGGGAGTCTTCCTACGAGCAGTACTTC.

Written as DNA, the CDR3 is TGTGCCAGTAGTCTGGGACAGGGTTGGGTGAGCTCCTACAATGAGCAGTTCTTC. The encoded protein is CASSLGQGWVSSYNEQFF. This rearrangement joins TRBV19 to TRBJ2-1; TRBD1 aligns across 9 bases. The germline gives CDR1 LNHDA, CDR2 SQIVND (reference sequence). V shed 5 bases and J 0 bases; nucleotides not matched to a gene: 11. The CDR3 has 18 residues.

The rearrangement links TRBV5-4 to TRBJ1-2; 7 nucleotides agree with TRBD1. This CDR3 region has 15 residues. From germline, CDR1 is SGHNT and CDR2 YYREEE (reference sequence). J was trimmed by 3 bases and V by 3 bases; bases with no gene match: 8. The CDR3 spells CASSSSGGFDYGYTF. The CDR3 DNA reads as TGTGCCAGCAGCTCGTCAGGGGGTTTTGACTATGGCTACACCTTC.

The chain uses TRBV29-1 and TRBJ2-7; D perhaps matches TRBD1 (5 bases). V lost 8 bases, J lost 7 bases, and 33 bases lay in between. The CDR3 contains 17 residues. The germline CDR1 and CDR2 sequences are SQVTM and ANQGSEA. CDR3 in DNA: TGCAGCACACGCCCCAGGGTTCCACCGCTCCCGCCTCTAGAGCAGTACTTC. The encoded protein is CSTRPRVPPLPPLEQYF.

The chain joins TRBV28 to TRBJ2-7; 7 positions match TRBD2. In germline, CDR1 is MDHEN, CDR2 SYDVKM. Germline trimming cut 2 bases from V and 4 bases from J; bases unmatched to any gene: 8. This CDR3 comprises 15 residues. Written as DNA, the CDR3 is TGTGCCAGCAGTTTAGTGGGAGGGCCTTCGTACGAGCAGTACTTC. Protein: CASSLVGGPSYEQYF. The full variable domain, in which reference TRBV28 and TRBJ2-7 provide the parts outside the CDR3, is DVKVTQSSRYLVKRTGEKVFLECVQDMDHENMFWYRQDPGLGLRLIYFSYDVKMKEKGDIPEGYSVSREKKERFSLILESASTNQTSMYLCASSLVGGPSYEQYFGPGTRLTVT.

This sequence joins TRBV4-1 and TRBJ2-3; unclear D gene. This CDR3 is built from 15 residues. The germline CDR1 and CDR2 sequences are MGHRA and YSYEKL. Trimming cost V 0 bases and J 2 bases, with 9 bases left between them. CDR3 loop: CASSQERASTDTQYF. CDR3 nucleotide sequence: TGCGCCAGCAGCCAAGAACGGGCGTCCACAGATACGCAGTATTTT.

This chain uses TRBV11-3 with TRBJ2-1; 7 bases align to TRBD1. V dropped 5 bases and J dropped 3; count of bases not matched to a gene: 10. Per germline, CDR1 SGHNT and CDR2 YENEEA. The CDR3 sequence is 16 residues long. CDR3 nucleotides: TGTGCCAGCAGCCCCATGCCGGGACAGCGCTACAATGAGCAGTTCTTC. Protein product: CASSPMPGQRYNEQFF. Based on the CDR3 plus reference TRBV11-3 and TRBJ2-1, the full variable domain is EAGVVQSPRYKIIEKKQPVAFWCNPISGHNTLYWYLQNLGQGPELLIRYENEEAVDDSQLPKDRFSAERLKGVDSTLKIQPAELGDSAVYLCASSPMPGQRYNEQFFGPGTRLTVL.